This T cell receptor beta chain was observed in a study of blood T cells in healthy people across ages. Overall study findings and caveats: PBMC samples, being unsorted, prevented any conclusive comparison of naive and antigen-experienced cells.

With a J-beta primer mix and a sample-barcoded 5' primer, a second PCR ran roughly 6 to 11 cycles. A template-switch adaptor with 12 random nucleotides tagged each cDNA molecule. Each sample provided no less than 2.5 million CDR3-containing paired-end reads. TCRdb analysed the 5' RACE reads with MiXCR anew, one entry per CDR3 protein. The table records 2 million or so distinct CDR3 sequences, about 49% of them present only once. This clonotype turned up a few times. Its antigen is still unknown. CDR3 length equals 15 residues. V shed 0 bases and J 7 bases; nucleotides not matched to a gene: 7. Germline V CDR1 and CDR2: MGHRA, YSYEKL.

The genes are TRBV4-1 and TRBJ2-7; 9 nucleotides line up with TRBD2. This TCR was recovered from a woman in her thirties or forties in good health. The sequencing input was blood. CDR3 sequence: CASSQEGLATGEQYF. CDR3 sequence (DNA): TGCGCCAGCAGCCAAGAGGGACTAGCCACGGGTGAGCAGTACTTC.